These 2 T cell receptor beta chains originate from one sample sequenced in a study of blood T cell repertoires in COVID-19 (dated by TCRdb to 2020 to 2021). The library was generated by the immunoSEQ multiplex PCR assay. Not all clones reach the TCRdb copy of this immuneACCESS table, which keeps in-frame sequences only. Checked studies attribute under half of the gap to unresolved V genes and leave the rest unexplained. Here the sample has over 60,000 clones; 80% occur a single time. Jointly, the top ten make up more than 9.5% of the sample. Sequenced input: peripheral blood. The receptors here all came from a human donor in a cohort sampled during active COVID-19.

The gene calls are TRBV7-9 and TRBJ1-4; 8 nucleotides match TRBD1. Germline assignment: CDR1 SEHNR and CDR2 FQNEAQ (reference sequence). Trimming at V came to 3 bases and at J to 8 bases, leaving 2 bases not matched to a gene. This CDR3 comprises 13 residues. CDR3 nucleotide sequence: TGTGCCAGCAGCTTGACAGGGGAAGAAAAACTGTTTTTT. Translated: CASSLTGEEKLFF.

J is TRBJ1-1 and V is TRBV18, with TRBD1 matching over 9 bases. Unmatched junction bases numbered 3, after V lost 4 bases and J lost 3 bases. CDR1 KGHSH and CDR2 LQKENI come from the germline V gene. The length of the CDR3 is 14 residues. CDR3: CASSLRDRDTEAFF. In DNA form, the CDR3 reads TGTGCCAGCTCACTCCGGGACAGGGACACTGAAGCTTTCTTT.